The 11 T cell receptor beta chains given below trace back to one sample, sequenced in a study of T cells after yellow fever vaccination. TCRdb processed the 5' RACE reads anew with MiXCR; each CDR3 protein has one entry. This table has some 15,000 distinct CDR3 sequences, under 7.5% appearing once. The source was PBMCs, either bulk or a sorted T-cell subset (CD4+, CD8+, memory, or dextramer-sorted; not recorded which), collected on the day of the yellow fever booster vaccination. All receptors derive from a man aged 18 to 30 who received the YFV17D yellow fever vaccine.

This clonotype was recorded many times. The chain joins TRBV30 to TRBJ2-4; D is tentatively TRBD1 or TRBD2 (5 bases each). Trimming cost V 1 base and J 0 bases, with 16 bases left between them. The CDR3 has 17 amino acids. Germline V gives CDR1 GTSNPN, CDR2 SVGIG (reference sequence). DNA of the CDR3: TGTGCCTGGAGTGGGGCTGGGGGATACCTAGCCAAAAACATTCAGTACTTC. Amino acids: CAWSGAGGYLAKNIQYF. The full variable domain, its missing parts supplied by reference TRBV30 and TRBJ2-4, is SQTIHQWPATLVQPVGSPLSLECTVEGTSNPNLYWYRQAAGRGLQLLFYSVGIGQISSEVPQNLSASRPQDRQFILSSKKLLLSDSGFYLCAWSGAGGYLAKNIQYFGAGTRLSVL.

This clonotype was counted at least ten times. The chain links TRBV11-1 to TRBJ2-2; maybe TRBD2 (6 bases). Germline-derived CDR1 and CDR2 are SGHAT and FQDESV (reference sequence). The CDR3 loop spans 15 amino acids. V lost 5 bases to trimming and J lost 1 base, with 11 bases between them. CDR3 region: CASSPRDWNTGELFF. DNA of the CDR3: TGTGCCAGCAGCCCCCGGGACTGGAACACCGGGGAGCTGTTTTTT.

Ten or more counts support this clonotype. CDR3 residues: CASSPRGWGRGTEAFF. The CDR3 nucleotides are TGCGCCAGCAGCCCCAGGGGGTGGGGGCGCGGCACTGAAGCTTTCTTT. This sequence joins TRBV5-1 and TRBJ1-1, with 7 bases identical to TRBD1. J lost 4 bases, V lost 4 bases, and 13 bases had no gene match. The CDR3 length is 16 residues. Germline lookup yields CDR1 SGHRS and CDR2 YFSETQ.

This clonotype has ten or more counts. Relative to the germline gene, one junction end is altered; a read error may explain this. This chain joins TRBV7-7 and TRBJ2-5; D assignment may be TRBD1 or TRBD2 (5 bases each). Germline V lookup: CDR1 SSHAT, CDR2 FNYEAQ (reference sequence). This CDR3 spans 17 amino acids. The CDR3 nucleotides are TGTGCTAGCAGCTTAGGGCACACAGAGGGGCCCCAAGAGACCCAGTACTTC. Translation: CASSLGHTEGPQETQYF.

This clonotype was picked up many times. In DNA, the CDR3 is TGTGCCAGCAGCTGGCGGGACCCGGGGGGGGAAAAACTGTTTTTT. Its protein is CASSWRDPGGEKLFF. J is TRBJ1-4 and V is TRBV12-3 or TRBV12-4; the D gene is possibly TRBD1 (5 bases). V dropped 6 bases and J dropped 8 bases, with 19 bases sitting between them. The CDR3 spans 15 residues.

This clonotype was detected ten times or more. This chain uses TRBV4-1 with TRBJ1-1; a weak D match, TRBD1 (6 bases). This CDR3 comprises 17 residues. V gave up 3 bases and J gave up 3 bases, with 20 bases separating them. Per the germline V gene, CDR1 is MGHRA and CDR2 is YSYEKL. CDR3 residues: CASSQKKTGLWDTEAFF. The CDR3 DNA reads as TGCGCCAGCAGCCAGAAAAAGACAGGACTTTGGGACACTGAAGCTTTCTTT.

This clonotype has at least ten counts. The V call is TRBV18, the J call TRBJ2-5, with a possible D match to TRBD1 (5 bases). Germline V gene sequence: CDR1 KGHSH, CDR2 LQKENI. The V and J ends lost 2 bases and 7 bases respectively, with 11 bases between them. There are 13 residues in the CDR3. The CDR3 is CASSPWVRATQYF. For the CDR3, the DNA is TGTGCCAGCTCACCATGGGTCAGGGCGACCCAGTACTTC.

This clonotype qualifies as large (0.1 to 1%). This chain connects TRBV10-3 to TRBJ2-6, with D possibly matching TRBD1 (5 bases). Trimming removed 2 bases from V and 12 bases from J, with 14 bases in between. In germline, CDR1 is ENHRY, CDR2 SYGVKD. The CDR3 is 14 residues long. The CDR3 loop reads CAISEPRAGFVLTF. The CDR3 nucleotides read TGTGCCATCAGTGAGCCTAGGGCAGGGTTCGTCCTGACTTTC.

The sample holds many counts of this clonotype. The conserved phenylalanine or tryptophan is not found at the CDR3 terminus, so this likely reflects a read error. The chain combines TRBV7-2 with TRBJ1-1, with D unresolved. CDR1 is SGHTA, CDR2 FQGNSA, per germline. Trimming cost V 3 bases and J 1 base, with 9 bases left between them. CDR3 length: 14 residues. CDR3 bases: TGTGCCAGCAGCTTTGGACGGAAGAACACTGAAGCTTTCCTT. Its translation: CASSFGRKNTEAFL.

There are a few counts of this clonotype. V usage is TRBV5-8 and J usage is TRBJ2-3; TRBD1 might be the D (7 bases). The CDR3 contains 15 residues. The ends were cut back, 4 bases at V and 4 bases at J, with 16 bases in the middle. The germline CDR1 and CDR2 sequences are SGHTS and YDEGEE. The CDR3 here is CASSPSTGRPDTQYF. In DNA, the CDR3 is TGTGCCAGCAGCCCGTCGACAGGGAGGCCAGATACGCAGTATTTT.

This clonotype came up many times. The chain has TRBV7-9 and TRBJ1-5; D gene unclear. The CDR3 consists of 14 residues. Trimming pared 4 bases from V and 7 bases from J, leaving 14 bases between. Per the germline V gene, CDR1 is SEHNR and CDR2 is FQNEAQ (reference sequence). CDR3 in DNA: TGTGCCAGCAGCTCGGTCGGGCGCGTACAGCCCCAGCATTTT. Amino acids: CASSSVGRVQPQHF.